The table lists the clone carrying this T cell receptor beta chain with a count of one. The V gene lost 5 bases and the J gene lost 6 bases, with 13 bases spanning the gap. Germline lookup yields CDR1 SEHNR and CDR2 FQNEAQ (reference sequence). The CDR3 spans 13 residues. This sample stems from a study of blood T cell repertoires in COVID-19. Across the whole study: Sources were T cells, B-cell-depleted T cells, or PBMCs; the material itself was cDNA or gDNA.

As originally analysed: Researchers report that nucleated cell counts were estimated from reference gene primer amplification. Sequencing used immunoSEQ multiplex PCR; TCRdb keeps in-frame clones, though not all of them. V, J and clone size are those of that table, while D and trimming were read from the DNA. The data hold more than 200,000 clones, with about 84% observed a single time. The rearrangement uses TRBV7-9 and TRBJ1-2; D ambiguous. This receptor was taken from a man between 60 and 75 years old who had recovered from COVID-19. Sequencing was performed on PBMCs or T cells enriched from blood (not recorded which). This CDR3 is CASSPHGDDGYTF. The CDR3 DNA is TGTGCCAGCAGCCCGCACGGAGATGATGGCTACACCTTC.